This T cell receptor (beta chain) was documented in a study of shared clonotypes between healthy human individuals. Whole-study context: Each donor had three CD4 naive, three CD4 memory, two CD8 naive and one CD8 memory plate. Study observations and caveats: Several donors shared approximately 5% of their naive CD4 clonotypes.

V was clipped by 1 base and J by 0 bases; unmatched bases: 5. The CDR3 length is 16 residues. Germline CDR1 reads MDHEN; CDR2 reads SYDVKM. Participating donors were healthy, HIV-negative adults free of recent acute infections or vaccinations. Clones were read by immunoSEQ multiplex PCR, and TCRdb kept only the in-frame ones, dropping some. The table has roughly 2.4 million clones, almost 96% seen once. As to this clone: Its specificity is unknown.

The receptor was derived from a man between 18 and 29 years old in good health. The chain links TRBV28 to TRBJ2-5; 7 bases line up with TRBD2. Sequencing was carried out using naive CD4+ T cells sorted from blood. The subset here: CD45RA+ positively selected. CDR3 bases: TGTGCCAGCAGTTTATACGGCGGGGGTGACCAAGAGACCCAGTACTTC. Amino acids: CASSLYGGGDQETQYF.